This entry features one TCR beta chain sequence. Its antigen is unknown. Trimming cost V 3 bases and J 1 base, with 12 bases left between them. Germline CDR1 LGHNT, CDR2 FRNRAP. The CDR3 contains 15 residues. The data derive from a study of OX40 agonist ivuxolimab in advanced cancers. Turning to the study itself: The group had a mean age of 60 years, ranged from roughly 23 to 90, and was 82.7% male.

Sequencing used immunoSEQ multiplex PCR; TCRdb keeps in-frame clones, though not all of them. This sample carries roughly 45,000 clones, 85% of them seen once, and the ten largest clones take over 20%. Study outcomes and limitations: Researchers did not determine the expanded peripheral T cells' antigen specificity.

The sequencing here drew on CD4+ or CD8+ T cells sorted from blood, taken in a trial of the OX40 agonist ivuxolimab. V and J are TRBV12-5 and TRBJ1-1; TRBD1 might be the D (5 bases). The receptor comes from an adult with an advanced solid tumor such as melanoma, head and neck, liver or kidney cancer. In nucleotides, the CDR3 is TGTGCTAGTGGTTTTACTCACAGGACGAACACTGAAGCTTTCTTT. Its translation: CASGFTHRTNTEAFF.